The TCR beta chain described here comes from a study of OX40 agonist ivuxolimab in advanced cancers. Study background: Three patients, one with hepatocellular carcinoma and two with cutaneous melanoma, responded partially. Broader study findings: Antigen targets of the expanded peripheral T cells went undetermined. Also present in some nonresponders was a low level of normalized T-cell clonal expansion.

The data were produced by immunoSEQ multiplex PCR, yet TCRdb's version contains in-frame clones alone and is incomplete. The top ten clones hold under 0.95% of a sample with more than 95,000 clones, less than 95% of them seen once. Details on this clone: Its antigen is still unknown.

The CDR3 has 15 residues. Germline V gene data show CDR1 as MDHEN and CDR2 as SYDVKM. V dropped 6 bases and J dropped 5 bases, with 17 bases sitting between them. Blood draws occurred at baseline, cycle 4 day 1, and cycle 7 day 1. The rearrangement joins TRBV28 to TRBJ1-3; TRBD1 is a possible D gene (6 bases). The sequence derives from an adult with an advanced solid tumor such as melanoma, head and neck, liver or kidney cancer. The source material was CD4+ or CD8+ T cells sorted from blood, sampled in a trial of the OX40 agonist ivuxolimab. The CDR3 nucleotides read TGTGCCAGCAGGACGACAGGATGGGAGAGAAACACCATATATTTT. As protein: CASRTTGWERNTIYF.